The 16 T cell receptor beta chains given below trace back to one sample, sequenced in a study of siplizumab effects on memory and regulatory T cells (dated by TCRdb to between 2019 and 2020). The library was generated by the immunoSEQ multiplex PCR assay. The table comes from immuneACCESS by way of TCRdb, which keeps in-frame sequences with V and J called. Part of the clones is missing from these tables; in studies checked, under half for an unresolved V gene and the rest for unknown reasons. The sample records 100,000 or so clones, around 90% of which are singletons. The biggest ten clones account for approximately 12% of the sample. The sample comprised non-Treg CD4+ T cells sorted from blood. Reading the label with the study, this specimen's cell subset or site is: FACS-sorted unstimulated CD4+ non-regulatory T cells. Receptors were obtained from a human donor in good health.

The chain is built from TRBV20-1 and TRBJ2-5; D not certain. CDR1 DFQATT and CDR2 SNEGSKA come from the germline V gene (reference sequence). This CDR3 has 10 residues. Trimming took 5 bases from V and 5 from J, leaving 6 bases between them. CDR3 amino acids: CSAVSETQYF. For the CDR3, the DNA is TGCAGTGCTGTCTCGGAGACCCAGTACTTC.

This clone appeared a single time. The DNA is left out, because the CDR3 cannot be placed on it with certainty; the CDR3 is given as TCRdb lists it. In the same sample, other DNA sequences code for this CDR3. The chain links TRBV2 to TRBJ2-7; the table's D call of TRBD2 was not tested on the DNA. Per the germline V gene, CDR1 is SNHLY and CDR2 is FYNNEI. The CDR3 region is 15 residues in length, termini included. CDR3 region: CASSWGAGIPYEQYF.

The V call is TRBV7-3, the J call TRBJ2-7; TRBD2 matches at 13 bases. Germline assignment: CDR1 SGHTA and CDR2 FQGTGA. CDR3 size: 15 residues. J was trimmed by 2 bases and V by 8 bases; bases with no gene match: 6. The CDR3 region is CASARTSGRAYEQYF. DNA for the CDR3: TGTGCCAGCGCCAGGACTAGCGGGAGAGCCTACGAGCAGTACTTC.

The V call is TRBV5-6, the J call TRBJ2-5; 9 bases align to TRBD1. This CDR3 has 15 amino acids. Germline V gene lookup returns CDR1 SGHDT and CDR2 YYEEEE. The V segment lost 2 bases and the J segment 3 bases; nucleotides outside the gene matches: 5. CDR3 sequence (DNA): TGTGCCAGCAGCTTAGACAGGGGGGCTAAAGAGACCCAGTACTTC. Translated, it gives CASSLDRGAKETQYF.

The chain has TRBV2 and TRBJ2-2, with 14 bases identical to TRBD2. CDR1 is SNHLY, CDR2 FYNNEI, per germline. This CDR3 has 17 amino acids. Trimming cost V 6 bases and J 5 bases; bases outside gene matches: 8. Here the CDR3 reads CASRTGTSGRRTGELFF. CDR3 DNA sequence: TGTGCCAGCAGAACCGGGACTAGCGGGAGACGTACCGGGGAGCTGTTTTTT.

The J gene is TRBJ2-7, the V gene TRBV5-1; unclear D gene. CDR1 and CDR2 from the germline V gene are SGHRS and YFSETQ. This CDR3 has 13 amino acids. Trimming cost V 5 bases and J 0 bases, with 9 bases left between them. CDR3 in amino acids: CASRWVGSYEQYF. The CDR3 DNA reads as TGCGCCAGCAGGTGGGTAGGCTCCTACGAGCAGTACTTC.

This clone occurred once. CDR3 sequence reads: CASAHRVGNEQFF. Here the CDR3 DNA reads TGTGCTAGTGCCCACAGGGTCGGCAATGAGCAGTTCTTC. The V and J genes are TRBV12-5 and TRBJ2-1, with D maybe TRBD1 (6 bases). This CDR3 is 13 amino acids long. V gave up 7 bases and J gave up 6 bases, with 13 bases separating them. CDR1 and CDR2 from the germline V gene are LGHNT and FRNRAP.

The rearrangement joins TRBV6-5 to TRBJ2-7; 7 bases match TRBD1. The germline V gene has CDR1 MNHEY and CDR2 SVGAGI. The CDR3 is made up of 16 amino acids. The V and J ends lost 1 base and 3 bases, in that order; junction bases with no gene match: 9. CDR3 protein: CASSYYRDSKIYEQYF. CDR3 coding DNA: TGTGCCAGCAGTTACTACCGGGACAGTAAGATCTACGAGCAGTACTTC.

The J gene is TRBJ1-2, the V gene TRBV9, with 9 bases identical to TRBD1. V lost 4 bases, J lost 3 bases, and 7 bases stayed unmatched. This CDR3 has 15 residues. Looked up from germline, CDR1 is SGDLS and CDR2 is YYNGEE. The CDR3 region is CASSTDRGGDYGYTF. The CDR3 nucleotides read TGTGCCAGCAGCACGGACAGGGGTGGAGACTATGGCTACACCTTC.

This chain joins TRBV10-2 and TRBJ1-1, with D uncertain. Germline V lookup: CDR1 WSHSY, CDR2 SAAADI. The CDR3 extends over 14 amino acids. V was trimmed by 9 bases and J by 1 base, leaving 15 bases between them. In DNA, the CDR3 is TGCGCCAGTTCGTGGGGAACCAGGAACACTGAAGCTTTCTTT. This encodes CASSWGTRNTEAFF.

For this clone: The sample contains more than one DNA sequence encoding this CDR3. The chain is built from TRBV7-3 and TRBJ2-7, with D perhaps assigned TRBD1 or TRBD2 (6 bases each). Germline CDR1 and CDR2: SGHTA and FQGTGA. V was pared by 5 bases and J by 3 bases, with 17 bases between. This CDR3 is built from 15 residues. For the CDR3, the DNA is TGTGCCAGCAGCATGCAGGGTGGAGGGGGCTACGAGCAGTACTTC. Translating gives CASSMQGGGGYEQYF. Variable domain in full (rest from reference TRBV7-3 and TRBJ2-7): GAGVSQTPSNKVTEKGKYVELRCDPISGHTALYWYRQSLGQGPEFLIYFQGTGAADDSGLPNDRFFAVRPEGSVSTLKIQRTERGDSAVYLCASSMQGGGGYEQYFGPGTRLTVT.

The gene calls are TRBV4-3 and TRBJ2-3, with 11 bases fitting TRBD2. Germline loops: CDR1 LGHNA, CDR2 YSLEER. This CDR3 contains 15 residues. Trimming took 1 base from V and 7 from J; bases not matched to a gene: 4. In nucleotides, the CDR3 is TGCGCCAGCAGCCAAGTAGCGGGAGGGCCGCATACGCAGTATTTT. Protein product: CASSQVAGGPHTQYF.

The chain combines TRBV18 with TRBJ2-2; no clear D gene. The CDR3 totals 15 residues. Germline-derived CDR1 and CDR2 are KGHSH and LQKENI. V was clipped by 3 bases and J by 1 base, with 9 bases between them. The CDR3 nucleotides read TGTGCCAGCTCACCTCCATCTGTGAACACCGGGGAGCTGTTTTTT. Its translation is CASSPPSVNTGELFF.

A remark on this clone: Other DNA sequences in this specimen translate into the identical CDR3. The chain carries TRBV6-1 and TRBJ2-7; 7 bases align to TRBD1. Germline loops: CDR1 MNHNS, CDR2 SASEGT. The V segment lost 6 bases and the J segment 1 base; nucleotides outside the gene matches: 9. CDR3 length: 15 residues. CDR3 coding DNA: TGTGCCAGCAGAAAATTACAGGGGTCATCCTACGAGCAGTACTTC. Translating it yields CASRKLQGSSYEQYF.

The table lists this clone with a few counts. The chain carries TRBV25-1 and TRBJ1-2, with D perhaps TRBD1 (5 bases). Trimming removed 4 bases from V and 7 bases from J, with 10 bases in between. Germline V gene data show CDR1 as MGHDK and CDR2 as SYGVNS. The CDR3 runs to 12 residues. CDR3 loop: CASSAGIGGYTF. The CDR3 nucleotides read TGTGCCAGCAGTGCAGGGATAGGTGGCTACACCTTC.

The gene calls are TRBV30 and TRBJ2-1; 9 bases align to TRBD2. The V gene end was trimmed by 7 bases and the J gene end by 7 bases; junction bases not matched to a gene: 26. Germline-derived CDR1 and CDR2 are GTSNPN and SVGIG (reference sequence). This CDR3 contains 19 residues. CDR3 residues: CASKTPGKTTSGRFNEQFF. Here the CDR3 DNA reads TGTGCCTCTAAAACCCCGGGGAAAACTACTAGCGGGCGTTTTAATGAGCAGTTCTTC.